This passage covers 17 T cell receptor beta chains from one sample sequenced in a study of blood T cell repertoires in COVID-19. The protocol was immunoSEQ multiplex PCR, while the TCRdb copy is restricted to in-frame clones and leaves out a portion. Of roughly 98,000 clones detected, around four fifths appear once; the ten largest clones hold about 10%. Input material: peripheral blood. These receptors all stem from a woman aged 65 to 85 with active or convalescent COVID-19.

The genes are TRBV5-1 and TRBJ1-1; the match to TRBD1 covers 7 bases. The CDR3 sequence is 14 residues long. V was pared by 4 bases and J by 1 base, with 4 bases of the junction left unmatched. Germline-derived CDR1 and CDR2 are SGHRS and YFSETQ. CDR3 in amino acids: CASSAQGGNTEAFF. For the CDR3, the DNA is TGCGCCAGCAGCGCTCAGGGGGGGAACACTGAAGCTTTCTTT.

The V call is TRBV2, the J call TRBJ2-7; 10 bases agree with TRBD1. This CDR3 has 14 amino acids. CDR1 is SNHLY, CDR2 FYNNEI, per germline. With V trimmed by 8 bases and J by 1 base, 5 bases remained unmatched. The CDR3 region has the DNA TGTGCCAGCGGAAGACAGGGGGCATCCTACGAGCAGTACTTC. Translating it yields CASGRQGASYEQYF. The whole variable domain, filled in from reference TRBV2 and TRBJ2-7, reads EPEVTQTPSHQVTQMGQEVILRCVPISNHLYFYWYRQILGQKVEFLVSFYNNEISEKSEIFDDQFSVERPDGSNFTLKIRSTKLEDSAMYFCASGRQGASYEQYFGPGTRLTVT.

The DNA for the CDR3 is TGCGCCAGCAGTCAATCGGCGCCCCAGCATTTT. Protein sequence: CASSQSAPQHF. The chain links TRBV23-1 to TRBJ1-5; D unresolved. TRBV23-1 qualifies as an ORF whose function is uncertain. Trimming pared 0 bases from V and 9 bases from J, leaving 3 bases between. The CDR3 covers 11 residues.

This clone was seen a few times. This chain connects TRBV27 to TRBJ2-7; D remains ambiguous. This CDR3 has 13 amino acids. The germline V gene encodes CDR1 MNHEY and CDR2 SMNVEV (reference sequence). V was pared by 5 bases and J by 3 bases, with 11 bases between. CDR3 region: CASSLYTSYEQYF. CDR3 bases: TGTGCCAGCAGTCTATACACAAGCTACGAGCAGTACTTC.

CDR3 sequence (DNA): TGTGCCAGCAGGGGTAGGGGGCCTAATGAAAAACTGTTTTTT. It yields the protein CASRGRGPNEKLFF. The chain combines TRBV27 with TRBJ1-4; 7 positions match TRBD1. J was trimmed by 3 bases and V by 6 bases; bases with no gene match: 4. CDR1 MNHEY and CDR2 SMNVEV come from the germline V gene (reference sequence). This CDR3 comprises 14 residues. Full variable domain (rest looked up from reference TRBV27 and TRBJ1-4): EAQVTQNPRYLITVTGKKLTVTCSQNMNHEYMSWYRQDPGLGLRQIYYSMNVEVTDKGDVPEGYKVSRKEKRNFPLILESPSPNQTSLYFCASRGRGPNEKLFFGSGTQLSVL.

This chain links TRBV5-1 with TRBJ1-4; 10 bases are shared with TRBD1. Losses at the gene ends were 0 bases for V and 5 bases for J; bases not matched to a gene: 4. The V gene's germline CDR1 is SGHRS and CDR2 YFSETQ. The CDR3 extends over 16 amino acids. The CDR3 loop is CASSLGAGQGNEKLFF. The CDR3 DNA reads as TGCGCCAGCAGCTTGGGTGCGGGACAGGGGAATGAAAAACTGTTTTTT.

The rearrangement uses TRBV24-1 and TRBJ2-7; the D is unclear. Per germline, CDR1 KGHDR and CDR2 SFDVKD. V was cut by 4 bases and J by 4 bases, with 13 bases left in between. This CDR3 has 14 amino acids. Written as DNA, the CDR3 is TGTGCCACCAGTGACGGATCGACTTTTTACGAGCAGTACTTC. Amino acid sequence: CATSDGSTFYEQYF.

The chain combines TRBV2 with TRBJ1-5; no definite D call. Trimming pared 3 bases from V and 7 bases from J, leaving 13 bases between. Germline loops: CDR1 SNHLY, CDR2 FYNNEI. This CDR3 spans 14 amino acids. For the CDR3, the DNA is TGTGCCAGCAGTGATACAAACGCACAACAGCCCCAGCATTTT. This encodes CASSDTNAQQPQHF.

V usage is TRBV2 and J usage is TRBJ2-5; 11 positions agree with TRBD2. V dropped 5 bases and J dropped 5; count of bases not matched to a gene: 10. This CDR3 spans 16 amino acids. The germline CDR1 and CDR2 sequences are SNHLY and FYNNEI. CDR3: CASSSLSGGAFETQYF. CDR3 in DNA: TGTGCCAGCAGTAGCCTTAGCGGGGGGGCCTTTGAGACCCAGTACTTC.

This chain links TRBV7-2 with TRBJ2-5; 7 bases are shared with TRBD2. CDR3 length: 13 amino acids. The germline CDR1 and CDR2 sequences are SGHTA and FQGNSA. After removal of 5 bases from V and 4 bases from J, the junction contained 4 bases not matched to a gene. The CDR3 DNA sequence: TGTGCCAGCAGCCGGGGGGTCCCAGAGACCCAGTACTTC. It specifies CASSRGVPETQYF.

The chain uses TRBV5-4 and TRBJ2-4, with 8 bases lining up with TRBD2. After removal of 0 bases from V and 2 bases from J, the junction contained 7 bases not matched to a gene. CDR1 and CDR2 from the germline V gene are SGHNT and YYREEE (reference sequence). CDR3 length equals 17 residues. CDR3 nucleotide sequence: TGTGCCAGCAGCTTGGGAACGGGGGGGCCGACCAAAAACATTCAGTACTTC. It specifies CASSLGTGGPTKNIQYF.

The chain combines TRBV18 with TRBJ2-7, with D possibly being TRBD2 (7 bases). The germline V and J ends were trimmed by 1 base and 5 bases, with 18 bases remaining between them. The V gene's germline CDR1 is KGHSH and CDR2 LQKENI. CDR3 length equals 16 residues. The CDR3, as DNA: TGTGCCAGCTCACCACTTACGGGGGCGGGGGCCCACGAGCAGTACTTC. Residues: CASSPLTGAGAHEQYF.

The genes are TRBV10-3 and TRBJ2-3, with D maybe TRBD2 (5 bases). Germline V gene sequence: CDR1 ENHRY, CDR2 SYGVKD. This CDR3 spans 13 amino acids. The V and J ends lost 4 bases and 4 bases respectively, with 9 bases between them. The CDR3 sequence is CAISAAGADTQYF. The CDR3 DNA sequence: TGTGCCATCAGTGCCGCCGGGGCAGATACGCAGTATTTT.

J is TRBJ2-1 and V is TRBV29-1; TRBD1 aligns across 8 bases. The CDR3 has 15 amino acids. The V gene's germline CDR1 is SQVTM and CDR2 ANQGSEA. The V gene end was trimmed by 7 bases and the J gene end by 5 bases; junction bases not matched to a gene: 13. The CDR3 nucleotides are TGCAGCGCTGAGGGGAGGACAGGGAACCACAATGAGCAGTTCTTC. It translates to CSAEGRTGNHNEQFF.

The rearrangement uses TRBV7-9 and TRBJ1-2; 7 bases align to TRBD1. The CDR3 is made up of 16 amino acids. CDR1 is SEHNR and CDR2 is FQNEAQ in the germline V gene (reference sequence). The V segment lost 2 bases and the J segment 3 bases; nucleotides outside the gene matches: 9. The DNA of the CDR3 is TGTGCCAGCAGCTTAAGCCGATGGGGGACAGACTATGGCTACACCTTC. Its protein is CASSLSRWGTDYGYTF.

The chain links TRBV6-5 to TRBJ1-2, with D hard to call. The V gene lost 5 bases and the J gene lost 8 bases, with 18 bases spanning the gap. Germline CDR1 MNHEY, CDR2 SVGAGI. The CDR3 loop spans 14 amino acids. The CDR3 DNA reads as TGTGCCAGCAGTACCCCCTTGGAGGGCTTCGGCTACACCTTC. Protein product: CASSTPLEGFGYTF.

The chain couples TRBV6-5 to TRBJ2-1, with a weak D call TRBD2 (6 bases). The germline V gene has CDR1 MNHEY and CDR2 SVGAGI. Trimming removed 6 bases from V and 12 bases from J, with 12 bases in between. This CDR3 comprises 11 residues. The chain's CDR3 is CASRGMGGQFF. In DNA, the CDR3 is TGTGCCAGCAGGGGGATGGGAGGGCAGTTCTTC.